This T cell receptor beta chain was documented in a study of T cell responses to AZD1222 COVID-19 vaccine. Overall study results and limits: Dominant CD4 TCR responses targeted spike regions 160-218 and 743-854.

Germline V gives CDR1 SGHRS, CDR2 YFSETQ. The V end was cut by 0 bases, the J end by 1 base, with 10 bases between. The CDR3 sequence is 15 residues long. This clone was observed once. What it binds is unknown. Analysis merged second doses at about 4 or about 12 weeks. Data came from immunoSEQ multiplex PCR; TCRdb stores just in-frame clones and leaves some out. The table includes 80,000 to 100,000 clones, about 82% detected once. Sequences were derived from peripheral blood, sampled 28 days after the second AZD1222 dose. The TCR sequence derives from an adult who received the AZD1222 COVID-19 vaccine. The gene calls are TRBV5-1 and TRBJ2-5; the D call may be TRBD1 or TRBD2 (5 bases each). The CDR3 protein is CASSLATGPQETQYF. CDR3 bases: TGCGCCAGCAGCTTGGCCACGGGACCCCAAGAGACCCAGTACTTC. Full variable domain (outside the CDR3, taken from reference TRBV5-1 and TRBJ2-5): KAGVTQTPRYLIKTRGQQVTLSCSPISGHRSVSWYQQTPGQGLQFLFEYFSETQRNKGNFPGRFSGRQFSNSRSEMNVSTLELGDSALYLCASSLATGPQETQYFGPGTRLLVL.